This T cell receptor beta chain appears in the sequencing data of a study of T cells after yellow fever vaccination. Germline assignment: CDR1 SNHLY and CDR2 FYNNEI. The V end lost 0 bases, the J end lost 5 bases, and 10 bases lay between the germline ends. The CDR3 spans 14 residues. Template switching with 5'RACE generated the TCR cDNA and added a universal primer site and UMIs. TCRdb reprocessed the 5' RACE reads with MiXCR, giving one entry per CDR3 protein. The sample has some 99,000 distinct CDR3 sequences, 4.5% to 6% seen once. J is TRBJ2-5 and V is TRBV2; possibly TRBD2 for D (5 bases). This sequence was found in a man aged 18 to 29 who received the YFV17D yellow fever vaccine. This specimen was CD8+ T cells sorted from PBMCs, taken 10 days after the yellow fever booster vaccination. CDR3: CASSEAGDGETQYF. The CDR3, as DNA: TGTGCCAGCAGTGAAGCCGGGGATGGTGAGACCCAGTACTTC. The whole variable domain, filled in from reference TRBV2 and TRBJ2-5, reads EPEVTQTPSHQVTQMGQEVILRCVPISNHLYFYWYRQILGQKVEFLVSFYNNEISEKSEIFDDQFSVERPDGSNFTLKIRSTKLEDSAMYFCASSEAGDGETQYFGPGTRLLVL.